This T cell receptor (beta chain) was sequenced for a study of T-cell reconstitution after alpha-beta-depleted transplantation in children. Germline V CDR1 and CDR2: SGHNT, YYREEE (reference sequence). This CDR3 region has 18 residues. Unmatched junction bases numbered 20, after V lost 6 bases and J lost 4 bases. Preparation of the TCRbeta library was carried out with unique molecular identifiers. TCRdb re-analysed the PCR reads in MiXCR, keeping a single row per CDR3 protein. The sample holds roughly 280,000 distinct CDR3 sequences, around a tenth seen once. The rearrangement uses TRBV5-4 and TRBJ2-5; 8 bases line up with TRBD2. The receptor was isolated from a male patient aged 2 to 9 who had a stem cell transplant for chronic granulomatous disease, so the T cells may come from the graft donor. Specimen: peripheral blood, collected 180 days after TCRalphabeta/CD19-depleted stem cell transplant. CDR3 sequence: CASKSASGRASGRETQYF. As DNA, the CDR3 is TGTGCCAGCAAATCGGCCTCCGGGAGGGCCTCAGGTCGAGAGACCCAGTACTTC. The full variable domain, completed using reference TRBV5-4 and TRBJ2-5, is ETGVTQSPTHLIKTRGQQVTLRCSSQSGHNTVSWYQQALGQGPQFIFQYYREEENGRGNFPPRFSGLQFPNYSSELNVNALELDDSALYLCASKSASGRASGRETQYFGPGTRLLVL.